This paragraph covers one TCR beta chain sequence. No antigen is known for it. The record has no base qualities; no much larger clone is one base away. This sample is drawn from a study of blood T cells in healthy people across ages (dated by TCRdb to about 2015). About the study as a whole: In model experiments, roughly one uniquely barcoded TCR beta cDNA molecule per two T cells was captured by template switching. For two donors (one aged 18 to 29 and one aged 80 or older), the study analyzed two additional independent replicas of 1 million unique cDNA reads from the same blood draw. The study measured age-related changes in TCR beta repertoire diversity using deep sequencing normalized with unique cDNA molecular identifiers. The donors were divided into four age groups: young (average about 16 years), middle-aged (about 40), aged (about 62) and long-lived (around 80). To avoid experimental bias, donors of different ages were distributed randomly across sequencing lanes.

The method behind the library was 5' RACE. Sequencing instrument: Illumina HiSeq 2500. The second PCR ran for about 6 to 12 cycles and used a J-beta primer mix along with a sample-barcoded 5' primer. Each TCR beta cDNA molecule received a unique molecular identifier from a template-switch 5' adaptor carrying 12 random nucleotides. Each sample yielded at least 3 million CDR3-containing paired-end reads. All of the RNA was converted into first-strand cDNA using the Mint cDNA synthesis kit, with a TRBC-specific oligonucleotide serving as the primer. Following uracil-DNA glycosylase treatment, all cDNA underwent a first 18-cycle PCR with the universal primers M1SS and BC2_uni_R. For the original study's pipeline: Each sample was normalized by randomly selecting 1 million high-quality reads, each carrying a distinct molecular identifier. Instead of being binned into consensus sequences, reads with shared molecular identifiers were discarded. MiTCR, with a Q25 quality threshold and the strictest error-elimination algorithm, was used for CDR3 identification, clonotype clustering and error correction. A nonparametric unseen species model with Euler transformation was used to estimate lower-bound total TCR beta diversity. TCRdb applied fastp at Q25 and MiXCR to the public reads, then kept only in-frame beta chains. Rows are combined by CDR3 protein, so each entry shows the most common genes and DNA. What appears here as the V and J calls and clone size reflects TCRdb's work, not the paper's. In this sample the table shows about 670,000 distinct CDR3 sequences, roughly 43% of which occur a single time. Around 30% of the sample rests with the top ten.

Results the study describes overall, beyond this receptor: Estimates of total diversity from one million sequenced T cells were regarded as lower bounds and underestimates. Observed TCR beta diversity correlated strongly with the percentage of naive T cells measured by flow cytometry. Compared with the aged group, the long-lived group had more naive CD4+ T cells, fewer expanded clones and increased TCR diversity, a pattern suggesting age selection. Since profiling was done on bulk unsorted PBMCs, naive and antigen-experienced compartments could not be conclusively compared. Observed TCR beta diversity per million T cells fell roughly linearly with age, and a significant reduction was already apparent by age approximately 41. Because donor CMV infection status was unknown, age-related changes in expanded clonotypes were potentially confounded.

Looking up the germline V gene (reference sequence) yields CDR1 MNHEY and CDR2 SMNVEV. The CDR3, cysteine through phenylalanine, is 14 amino acids long. Only the CDR3 part of the read is kept: 42 bases, read in frame from the first base. Donors were 39 systemically healthy Caucasian individuals from Russia aged roughly 6 to 90 years. Around 10 milliliters of peripheral blood were drawn from each donor into EDTA-treated Vacutainer tubes. Ficoll-Paque density-gradient centrifugation was used to isolate PBMCs, with at least 7 million per sample. Trizol reagent was used to extract total RNA from PBMCs, with at least 5 micrograms per sample. For every donor, flow cytometry on a PBMC aliquot measured the percentage of naive CD45RAhigh/CD27high T cells.

This clonotype was sampled from an elderly man in good health. Material for sequencing was blood. The chain is made from TRBV27 and TRBJ2-5; TRBD2 aligns with 10 central bases. The J call is in doubt because the DNA end fits TRBJ2-7 better. The base sequence is TGTGCCAGCAGCGGACTAGCGGCCAACTACGAGCAGTACTTC. Its protein is CASSGLAANYEQYF.